This TCR beta chain was sequenced in a study of T cells expressing NK-cell markers. CDR1 MNHEY and CDR2 SVGAGI come from the germline V gene. The CDR3 loop spans 15 amino acids. With the 5' RACE reads reprocessed, TCRdb shows one record per CDR3 protein and no DNA. The repertoire table contains some 110,000 distinct CDR3 sequences. The TCR originated in a woman between 18 and 70 years old in good health. Material for sequencing was blood T cells: a sorted CD56 or NKG2C T cell subset, CD4+ or CD8+ T cells, or bulk PBMC T cells (not recorded which). This chain uses TRBV6-5 with TRBJ2-7; TCRdb names TRBD2, which stays unverified in the absence of DNA. Here the CDR3 reads CASSYSGGPAYEQYF.